These 3 T cell receptor beta chains were sequenced from one sample in a study of T cell responses to AZD1222 COVID-19 vaccine. Sequencing used immunoSEQ multiplex PCR; TCRdb keeps in-frame clones, though not all of them. Of about 160,000 clones detected, around 90% appear once; the ten largest clones hold about 3.3%. The sample here was peripheral blood, taken 28 days after the second AZD1222 dose. The receptors shown here come from an adult who received the AZD1222 COVID-19 vaccine.

This chain links TRBV7-9 with TRBJ1-1, with D perhaps matching TRBD1 (6 bases). The V end lost 3 bases, the J end lost 1 base, and 12 bases lay between the germline ends. This CDR3 comprises 15 residues. Per the germline V gene, CDR1 is SEHNR and CDR2 is FQNEAQ (reference sequence). Written as DNA, the CDR3 is TGTGCCAGCAGCTTCTACAGGGATCGGAACACTGAAGCTTTCTTT. It specifies CASSFYRDRNTEAFF.

The chain uses TRBV10-2 and TRBJ1-1; 7 nucleotides agree with TRBD1. After removal of 4 bases from V and 6 bases from J, the junction contained 2 bases not matched to a gene. Germline assignment: CDR1 WSHSY and CDR2 SAAADI. The CDR3 loop spans 12 amino acids. The CDR3 DNA is TGCGCCAGCAGTGGAGGACAGGCTGAAGCTTTCTTT. Encoded protein: CASSGGQAEAFF.

CDR3 region: CASSLSGTGHQPQHF. CDR3 nucleotide sequence: TGCGCCAGCAGCTTATCTGGGACAGGGCATCAGCCCCAGCATTTT. The chain combines TRBV5-1 with TRBJ1-5; 9 bases fit TRBD1. CDR1 SGHRS and CDR2 YFSETQ come from the germline V gene. V lost 2 bases, J lost 5 bases, and 5 bases stayed unmatched. There are 15 residues in the CDR3.